This TCR beta chain stems from a study of post-analysis software for immune sequencing data. Study summary: Multiple sclerosis in the patients followed relapsing-remitting, secondary progressive and progressive-relapsing courses. Study results and caveats: Normalized Chao1 diversity was significantly reduced in patients versus controls. When patients were compared with controls, about five TRBV segments were more frequent, TRBV5-6, TRBV5-1 and TRBV20-1 among them.

Germline assignment: CDR1 ENHRY and CDR2 SYGVKD. With 0 bases removed from V and 12 bases from J, the gap between germline ends came to 11 bases. CDR3 length: 12 residues. Built from TCR beta cDNA, the libraries had unique molecular identifiers in them. Each CDR3 protein gets one entry after TCRdb re-called the PCR reads with MiXCR. The table lists about 820,000 distinct CDR3 sequences, about 50% of them singletons. Of note for this clonotype: The antigen remains unidentified.

The TCR originated in a girl between 5 and 17 years old with multiple sclerosis. The sample consisted of blood. The chain recombines TRBV10-3 with TRBJ2-5; a weak D match, TRBD1 (6 bases). DNA of the CDR3: TGTGCCATCAGTGAGTCGACGGCAGGGGAGTACTTC. This encodes CAISESTAGEYF.